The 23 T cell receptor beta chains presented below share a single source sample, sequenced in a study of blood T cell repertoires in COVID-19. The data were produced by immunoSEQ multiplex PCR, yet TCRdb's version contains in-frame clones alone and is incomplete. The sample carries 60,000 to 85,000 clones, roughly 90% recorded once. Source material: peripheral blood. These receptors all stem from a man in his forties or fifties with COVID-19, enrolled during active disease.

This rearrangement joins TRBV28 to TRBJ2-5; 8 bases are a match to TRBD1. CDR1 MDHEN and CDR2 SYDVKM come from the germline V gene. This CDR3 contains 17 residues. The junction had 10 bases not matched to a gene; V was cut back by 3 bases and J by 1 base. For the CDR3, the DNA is TGTGCCAGCAGTTTCGTTCCCGGGACAGGTTCCCAAGAGACCCAGTACTTC. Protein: CASSFVPGTGSQETQYF.

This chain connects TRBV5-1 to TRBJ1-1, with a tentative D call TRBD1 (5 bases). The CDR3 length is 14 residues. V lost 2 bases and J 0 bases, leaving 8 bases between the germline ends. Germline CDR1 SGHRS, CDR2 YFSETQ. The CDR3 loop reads CASSLDSLNTEAFF. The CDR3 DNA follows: TGCGCCAGCAGCTTAGACAGTCTGAACACTGAAGCTTTCTTT.

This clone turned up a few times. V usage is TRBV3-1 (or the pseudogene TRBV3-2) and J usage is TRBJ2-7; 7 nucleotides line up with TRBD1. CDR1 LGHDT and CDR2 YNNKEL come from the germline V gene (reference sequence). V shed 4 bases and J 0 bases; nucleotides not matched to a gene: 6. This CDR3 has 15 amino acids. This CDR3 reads CASSLLRTGSYEQYF. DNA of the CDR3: TGTGCCAGCAGCCTCCTAAGGACAGGCTCCTACGAGCAGTACTTC.

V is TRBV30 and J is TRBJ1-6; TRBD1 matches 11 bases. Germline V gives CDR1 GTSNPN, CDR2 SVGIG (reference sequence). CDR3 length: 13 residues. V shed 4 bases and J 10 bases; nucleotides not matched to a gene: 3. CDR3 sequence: CAWTGTGGSPLHF. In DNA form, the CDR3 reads TGTGCCTGGACCGGGACAGGGGGATCACCCCTCCACTTT. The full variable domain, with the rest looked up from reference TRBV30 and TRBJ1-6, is SQTIHQWPATLVQPVGSPLSLECTVEGTSNPNLYWYRQAAGRGLQLLFYSVGIGQISSEVPQNLSASRPQDRQFILSSKKLLLSDSGFYLCAWTGTGGSPLHFGNGTRLTVT.

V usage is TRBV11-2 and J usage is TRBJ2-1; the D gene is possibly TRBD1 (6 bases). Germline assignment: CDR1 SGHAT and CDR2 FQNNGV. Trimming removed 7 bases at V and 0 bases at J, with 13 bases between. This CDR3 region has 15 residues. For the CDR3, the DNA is TGTGCCAGCACCCTGGGACATAGCTCCTACAATGAGCAGTTCTTC. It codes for CASTLGHSSYNEQFF.

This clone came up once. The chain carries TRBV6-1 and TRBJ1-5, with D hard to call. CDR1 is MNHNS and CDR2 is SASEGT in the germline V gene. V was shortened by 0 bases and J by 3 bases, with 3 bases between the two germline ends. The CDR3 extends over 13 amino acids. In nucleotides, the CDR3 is TGTGCCAGCAGTGAAGCTCTCAATCAGCCCCAGCATTTT. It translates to CASSEALNQPQHF.

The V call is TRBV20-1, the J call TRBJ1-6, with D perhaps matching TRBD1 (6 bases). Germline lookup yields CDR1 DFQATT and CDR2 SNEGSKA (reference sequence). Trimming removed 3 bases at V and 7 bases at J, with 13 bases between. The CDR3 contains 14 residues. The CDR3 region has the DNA TGCAGTGCTAGTCCCGGGACACGGAATTCACCCCTCCACTTT. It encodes CSASPGTRNSPLHF.

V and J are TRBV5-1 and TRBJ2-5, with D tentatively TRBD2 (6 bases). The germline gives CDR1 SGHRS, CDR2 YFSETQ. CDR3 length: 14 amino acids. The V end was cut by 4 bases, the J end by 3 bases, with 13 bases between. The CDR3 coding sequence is TGCGCCAGCAGCCGGGGCCCGGGGGAAGAGACCCAGTACTTC. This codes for CASSRGPGEETQYF. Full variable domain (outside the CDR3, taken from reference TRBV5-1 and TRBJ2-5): KAGVTQTPRYLIKTRGQQVTLSCSPISGHRSVSWYQQTPGQGLQFLFEYFSETQRNKGNFPGRFSGRQFSNSRSEMNVSTLELGDSALYLCASSRGPGEETQYFGPGTRLLVL.

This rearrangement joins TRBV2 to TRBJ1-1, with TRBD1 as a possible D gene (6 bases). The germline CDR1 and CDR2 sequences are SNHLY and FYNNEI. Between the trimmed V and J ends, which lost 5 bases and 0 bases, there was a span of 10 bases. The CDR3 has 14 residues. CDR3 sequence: CASSRQVMNTEAFF. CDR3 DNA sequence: TGTGCCAGCAGTAGACAGGTGATGAACACTGAAGCTTTCTTT.

CDR3 sequence reads: CATAQGGAGDTEAFF. The CDR3 nucleotides are TGTGCCACGGCCCAGGGGGGTGCTGGGGACACTGAAGCTTTCTTT. This rearrangement joins TRBV28 to TRBJ1-1; 7 bases line up with TRBD1. This CDR3 has 15 residues. With 10 bases clipped from V and 3 bases from J, the junction kept 14 bases outside the gene matches. Germline CDR1 MDHEN, CDR2 SYDVKM.

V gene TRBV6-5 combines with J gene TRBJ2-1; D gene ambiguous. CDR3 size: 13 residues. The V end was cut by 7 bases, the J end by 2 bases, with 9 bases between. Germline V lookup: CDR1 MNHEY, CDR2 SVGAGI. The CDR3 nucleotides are TGTGCCAGCACCTCGAGAGCCTACAATGAGCAGTTCTTC. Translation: CASTSRAYNEQFF.

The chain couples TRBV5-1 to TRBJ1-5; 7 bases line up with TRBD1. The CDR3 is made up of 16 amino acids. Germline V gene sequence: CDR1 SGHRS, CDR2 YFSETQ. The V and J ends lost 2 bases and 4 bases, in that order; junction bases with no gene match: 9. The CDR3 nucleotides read TGCGCCAGCAGCTTATCCGGCGCGACAGGGAATCAGCCCCAGCATTTT. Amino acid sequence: CASSLSGATGNQPQHF.

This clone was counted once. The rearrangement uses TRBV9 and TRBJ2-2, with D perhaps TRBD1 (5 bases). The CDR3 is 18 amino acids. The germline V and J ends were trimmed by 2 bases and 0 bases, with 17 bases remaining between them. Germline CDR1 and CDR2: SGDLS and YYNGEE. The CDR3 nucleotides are TGTGCCAGCAGCGTGATAGGGGATCTCCCCCCGAACACCGGGGAGCTGTTTTTT. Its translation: CASSVIGDLPPNTGELFF.

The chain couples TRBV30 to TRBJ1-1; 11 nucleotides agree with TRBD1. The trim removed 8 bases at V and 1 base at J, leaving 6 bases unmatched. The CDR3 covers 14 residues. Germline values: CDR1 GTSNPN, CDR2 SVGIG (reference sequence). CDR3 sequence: CAQGQGGSNTEAFF. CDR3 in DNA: TGTGCCCAGGGACAGGGGGGATCGAACACTGAAGCTTTCTTT. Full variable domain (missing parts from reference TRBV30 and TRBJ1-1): SQTIHQWPATLVQPVGSPLSLECTVEGTSNPNLYWYRQAAGRGLQLLFYSVGIGQISSEVPQNLSASRPQDRQFILSSKKLLLSDSGFYLCAQGQGGSNTEAFFGQGTRLTVV.

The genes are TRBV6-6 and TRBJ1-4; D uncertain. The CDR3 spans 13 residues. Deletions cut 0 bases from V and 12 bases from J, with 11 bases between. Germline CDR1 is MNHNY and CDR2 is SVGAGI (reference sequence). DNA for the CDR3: TGTGCCAGCAGTTACTCGATCTCTCGCGAACTGTTTTTT. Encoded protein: CASSYSISRELFF.

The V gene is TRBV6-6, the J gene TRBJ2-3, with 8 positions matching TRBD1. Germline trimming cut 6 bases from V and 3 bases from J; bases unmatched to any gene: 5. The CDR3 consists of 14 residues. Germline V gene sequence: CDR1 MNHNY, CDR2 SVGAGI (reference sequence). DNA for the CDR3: TGTGCCAGCAGACCTGGACAGGGAACAGATACGCAGTATTTT. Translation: CASRPGQGTDTQYF.

The CDR3 region has the DNA TGTGCCAGCAGCTTAGTAGCGAGGCCTGAAGCTTTCTTT. Protein: CASSLVARPEAFF. The chain uses TRBV7-9 and TRBJ1-1; D call uncertain. The CDR3 extends over 13 amino acids. From germline, CDR1 is SEHNR and CDR2 FQNEAQ (reference sequence). The V and J ends lost 1 base and 6 bases respectively, with 9 bases between them.

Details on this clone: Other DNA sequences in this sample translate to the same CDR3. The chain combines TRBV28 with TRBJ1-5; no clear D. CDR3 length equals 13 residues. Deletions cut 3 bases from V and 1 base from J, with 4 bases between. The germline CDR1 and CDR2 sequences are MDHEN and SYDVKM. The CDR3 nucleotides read TGTGCCAGCAGTTTCGGGAGCAATCAGCCCCAGCATTTT. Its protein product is CASSFGSNQPQHF. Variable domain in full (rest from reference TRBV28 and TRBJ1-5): DVKVTQSSRYLVKRTGEKVFLECVQDMDHENMFWYRQDPGLGLRLIYFSYDVKMKEKGDIPEGYSVSREKKERFSLILESASTNQTSMYLCASSFGSNQPQHFGDGTRLSIL.

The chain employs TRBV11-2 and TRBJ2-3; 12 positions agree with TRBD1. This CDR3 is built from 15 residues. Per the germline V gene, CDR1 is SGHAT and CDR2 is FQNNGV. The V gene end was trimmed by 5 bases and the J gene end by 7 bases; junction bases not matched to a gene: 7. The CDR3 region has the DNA TGTGCCAGCAGCCCCGGGACAGGGGGCTCTAATACGCAGTATTTT. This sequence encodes CASSPGTGGSNTQYF.

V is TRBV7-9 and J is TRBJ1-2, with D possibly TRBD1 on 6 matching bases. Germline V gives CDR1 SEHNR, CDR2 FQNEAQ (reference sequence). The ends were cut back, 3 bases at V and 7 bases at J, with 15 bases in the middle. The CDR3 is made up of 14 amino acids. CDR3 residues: CASSFGAGESGYTF. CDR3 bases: TGTGCCAGCAGCTTTGGCGCAGGGGAGAGTGGCTACACCTTC.

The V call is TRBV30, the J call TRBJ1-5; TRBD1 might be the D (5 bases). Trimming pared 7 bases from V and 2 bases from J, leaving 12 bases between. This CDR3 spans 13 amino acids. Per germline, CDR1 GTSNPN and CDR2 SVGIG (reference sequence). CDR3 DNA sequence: TGTGCCTCCAGGGAAGGCGGCAATCAGCCCCAGCATTTT. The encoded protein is CASREGGNQPQHF. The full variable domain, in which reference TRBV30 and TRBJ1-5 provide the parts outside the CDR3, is SQTIHQWPATLVQPVGSPLSLECTVEGTSNPNLYWYRQAAGRGLQLLFYSVGIGQISSEVPQNLSASRPQDRQFILSSKKLLLSDSGFYLCASREGGNQPQHFGDGTRLSIL.

The CDR3 is CASSPPNDQGETQYF. The CDR3 coding sequence is TGTGCCAGCTCACCACCCAACGACCAGGGGGAGACCCAGTACTTC. The V and J genes are TRBV18 and TRBJ2-5; D might be TRBD1 (6 bases). The CDR3 covers 15 residues. The V gene's germline CDR1 is KGHSH and CDR2 LQKENI. Trimming removed 0 bases from V and 5 bases from J, with 13 bases in between.

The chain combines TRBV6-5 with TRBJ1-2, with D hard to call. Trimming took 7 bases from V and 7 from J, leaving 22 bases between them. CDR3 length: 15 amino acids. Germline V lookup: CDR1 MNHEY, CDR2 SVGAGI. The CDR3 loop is CASTRSRPSSGGYTF. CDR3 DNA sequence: TGTGCCAGCACCCGAAGTAGGCCCTCTTCGGGTGGCTACACCTTC.